Listed below are T cell receptor beta chains from one sample, sequenced in a study of shared clonotypes between healthy human individuals. The table came from immunoSEQ multiplex PCR; TCRdb's copy has only in-frame clones and leaves some out. This sample has 2 million to 2.5 million clones, with approximately 94% found just once. Sequencing was performed on naive CD4+ T cells sorted from blood. These receptors were collected from a man aged 18 to 29 in good health. Both conserved end residues are part of each CDR3. A D gene is named only where the DNA matches it firmly. Some rows have no size entry. The others give once, few or many, or a class for an expanded clone.

clone_size cdr3_length d_call j_call v_call cdr3_nt cdr3_aa
. 15 . TRBJ2-7 TRBV5-5 TGTGCCAGCAGCTATGATGACAGTCATTCCTACGAGCAGTACTTC CASSYDDSHSYEQYF
. 12 . TRBJ2-7 TRBV30 TGTGCCTGGAGTGTAACCCATTACGAGCAGTACTTC CAWSVTHYEQYF
. 15 TRBD1 TRBJ2-2 TRBV7-6 TGTGCCAGCAGCCTCGGACAGGGGGGCACCGGGGAGCTGTTTTTT CASSLGQGGTGELFF
once 15 . TRBJ2-7 TRBV27 TGTGCCAGCAGTTTTGAACAGGGATCCTCCTACGAGCAGTACTTC CASSFEQGSSYEQYF
once 16 . TRBJ2-2 TRBV7-9 TGTGCCAGCAGCTTAGATGTAGGGAAGAACACCGGGGAGCTGTTTTTT CASSLDVGKNTGELFF
. 17 TRBD2 TRBJ2-2 TRBV9 TGTGCCAGCAGCGTAGCTCCCGGGACTAGCGGTACCGGGGAGCTGTTTTTT CASSVAPGTSGTGELFF
once 15 TRBD1 TRBJ2-7 TRBV2 TGTGCCAGCAGTGCGGGACAGGGAGGTCCCTACGAGCAGTACTTC CASSAGQGGPYEQYF
. 13 TRBD2 TRBJ2-1 TRBV5-1 TGCGCCAGCACCCTAGCGGGAACGGGTGAGCAGTTCTTC CASTLAGTGEQFF
. 14 . TRBJ1-1 TRBV7-8 TGTGCCAGTATGGGGGGGCATAGGGACACTGAAGCTTTCTTT CASMGGHRDTEAFF
. 15 . TRBJ2-5 TRBV11-3 TGTGCCAGCAGCGAGACGGGACCCCCTCAAGAGACCCAGTACTTC CASSETGPPQETQYF
. 13 TRBD1 TRBJ1-6 TRBV10-3 TGTGCCGTGGGGACAGAATTGAATTCACCCCTCCACTTT CAVGTELNSPLHF
. 14 . TRBJ2-3 TRBV5-1 TGCGCCAGCAGCCCGGGGAATACTATTGATACGCAGTATTTT CASSPGNTIDTQYF
. 11 . TRBJ2-7 TRBV10-3 TGTGCCATCAGGGGCGACTACGAGCAGTACTTC CAIRGDYEQYF
. 15 . TRBJ1-1 TRBV5-6 TGTGCCAGCAGCTCCGCTGGCAGAGAGAACACTGAAGCTTTCTTT CASSSAGRENTEAFF
. 16 TRBD2 TRBJ2-7 TRBV18 TGTGCCAGCTCACCGGCTAGCGGGATGATTTCCTACGAGCAGTACTTC CASSPASGMISYEQYF
. 13 . TRBJ2-7 TRBV7-2 TGTGCCAGCAGCCCCGGACACGCCTCCGAGCAGTACTTC CASSPGHASEQYF
. 18 . TRBJ1-5 TRBV6-1 TGTGCCAGCAGTGAACGGGCCGGGAACGAATATAGCAATCAGCCCCAGCATTTT CASSERAGNEYSNQPQHF
. 13 . TRBJ1-3 TRBV5-4 TGTGCCAGCAGCTTCAGGGAGGGAAACACCATATATTTT CASSFREGNTIYF
. 15 . TRBJ1-3 TRBV6-1 TGTGCCAGCAGACCCTCACTGCCCTCTGGAAACACCATATATTTT CASRPSLPSGNTIYF
. 14 TRBD2 TRBJ2-5 TRBV25-1 TGTGCCACTAAGACTAGCGGGTCCCAAGAGACCCAGTACTTC CATKTSGSQETQYF
. 13 TRBD1 TRBJ1-1 TRBV30 TGTGCCTGGACCAGGACAGGGAGGACTGAAGCTTTCTTT CAWTRTGRTEAFF
. 14 TRBD1 TRBJ2-5 TRBV2 TGTGCCAGCAGTGATGTTAGGGGGCCCGAGACCCAGTACTTC CASSDVRGPETQYF
. 16 TRBD1 TRBJ1-5 TRBV10-2 TGCGCCAGCAGTGACTACGGGACAGGGCGTAATCAGCCCCAGCATTTT CASSDYGTGRNQPQHF
. 14 . TRBJ2-7 TRBV10-2 TGCGCCAGCAGCCCAAGGGGCCACTCCTACGAGCAGTACTTC CASSPRGHSYEQYF
. 15 . TRBJ2-5 TRBV18 TGTGCCAGCGATTACACGGGGACGGACCAAGAGACCCAGTACTTC CASDYTGTDQETQYF
. 14 . TRBJ2-1 TRBV7-2 TGTGCCAGCAGCTCGGGCTACGTATTTTATGAGCAGTTCTTC CASSSGYVFYEQFF
. 17 . TRBJ2-2 TRBV9 TGTGCCAGCAGCGGGCTCGGTCGGACGGAAAACACCGGGGAGCTGTTTTTT CASSGLGRTENTGELFF
. 15 TRBD1 TRBJ2-1 TRBV11-2 TGTGCCAGCAGCTTAGTGGCAGGGGGTAACAATGAGCAGTTCTTC CASSLVAGGNNEQFF
. 17 TRBD2 TRBJ2-5 TRBV15 TGTGCCACCAGCAGAGAACGGGCTAGCGGGGAGCAAGAGACCCAGTACTTC CATSRERASGEQETQYF
. 14 . TRBJ1-2 TRBV28 TGTGCCAGCAGCTACATGTCTACTAACTATGGCTACACCTTC CASSYMSTNYGYTF
. 17 . TRBJ1-2 TRBV5-6 TGTGCCAGCAGCTTGGCCGGCAGGGCCTCTTTACACTATGGCTACACCTTC CASSLAGRASLHYGYTF
. 14 . TRBJ1-1 TRBV28 TGTGCCAGCAGTAATCCAGGGGTCCGCACTGAAGCTTTCTTT CASSNPGVRTEAFF
. 17 TRBD1 TRBJ1-3 TRBV5-1 TGCGCCAGCAGCACAGGGACAGGGGGCCTCTCTGGAAACACCATATATTTT CASSTGTGGLSGNTIYF
. 13 TRBD1 TRBJ2-1 TRBV29-1 TGCAGCGTTGGAGGACAGGGGTTTCCTGAGCAGTTCTTC CSVGGQGFPEQFF
. 14 . TRBJ1-6 TRBV30 TGTGCCTGGAGTCCGGGTCTGATTAATTCACCCCTCCACTTT CAWSPGLINSPLHF
few 13 TRBD1 TRBJ2-7 TRBV30 TGTGCCTGGAGTAGGCAGGGGGCGGGCGAGCAGTACTTC CAWSRQGAGEQYF
. 20 . TRBJ1-3 TRBV7-7 TGTGCTAGCAGCCCCCATCTCCCCCGGGGAACCCTATACTCTGGAAACACCATATATTTT CASSPHLPRGTLYSGNTIYF
. 16 TRBD1 TRBJ1-4 TRBV6-6 TGTGCCAGCATAAGACAGGGGAGTGCAACTAATGAAAAACTGTTTTTT CASIRQGSATNEKLFF
. 15 TRBD1 TRBJ2-7 TRBV6-1 TGTGCCAGCAGGGAGCCGGGACAGGGAATCTACGAGCAGTACTTC CASREPGQGIYEQYF
. 15 . TRBJ2-1 TRBV4-3 TGCGCCAGCAGCCAGGCTTTACTAGTTCCCAATGAGCAGTTCTTC CASSQALLVPNEQFF
. 16 . TRBJ1-4 TRBV4-2 TGTGCCAGCAGCCAAGATCTGACGTCGTCTAATGAAAAACTGTTTTTT CASSQDLTSSNEKLFF